The 26 T cell receptor beta chains reported below all come from one sample, sequenced in a study of metastatic and nonmetastatic thyroid tumors. Thyroid surgery was preceded by no treatment in any patient. Through MiXCR, TCRdb re-clonotyped the PCR reads. In the table there are some 33,000 clones, approximately 16% of which are singletons. Sequencing input: blood. Receptors were obtained from a male donor with papillary thyroid cancer or a benign thyroid nodule (not recorded which). Some clones in this sample may be carry-over from other donors' samples.

In its sample, this clone was seen many times. The rearrangement uses TRBV11-3 and TRBJ1-1, with no clear D. V dropped 6 bases and J dropped 0 bases, with 17 bases sitting between them. CDR3 length equals 16 residues. From germline, CDR1 is SGHNT and CDR2 YENEEA. The DNA for the CDR3 is TGTGCCAGCAGTTTTTCCGCCGGGTATATGAACACTGAAGCTTTCTTT. Translated: CASSFSAGYMNTEAFF.

This clone was counted many times. The CDR3 protein is CSARGEAGTEAFF. In nucleotides, the CDR3 is TGCAGTGCTAGAGGGGAAGCAGGAACTGAAGCTTTCTTT. The V and J genes are TRBV20-1 and TRBJ1-1; D remains ambiguous. The CDR3 has 13 residues. In germline, CDR1 is DFQATT, CDR2 SNEGSKA (reference sequence). Trimming removed 1 base at V and 5 bases at J, with 11 bases between.

As regards this clone: No conserved phenylalanine or tryptophan ends this CDR3, so it is likely a read error. The chain couples TRBV6-2 or TRBV6-3 to TRBJ2-2; the D is unclear. The CDR3 extends over 15 amino acids. Per the germline V gene, CDR1 is MNHEY and CDR2 is SVGEGT. The CDR3 DNA reads as TGTGCCAGCAGTTACGGCCAGGTGAACACCGGTGAGCTGTTTCTT. Translating it yields CASSYGQVNTGELFL.

The sample holds many counts of this clone. This chain links TRBV30 with TRBJ2-7; tentative D call: TRBD2 (5 bases). The CDR3 totals 14 residues. CDR1 is GTSNPN and CDR2 is SVGIG in the germline V gene (reference sequence). The V and J ends lost 5 bases and 2 bases respectively, with 16 bases between them. The chain's CDR3 is CAWGGGSGAYEQYF. CDR3 in DNA: TGTGCCTGGGGAGGAGGATCTGGAGCCTACGAGCAGTACTTC.

Notes on this clone: A much larger clone lies a single base off, so this may be a read error. The rearrangement joins TRBV19 to TRBJ2-3; TRBD1 or TRBD2 may be the D gene (5 bases each). Germline V CDR1 and CDR2: LNHDA, SQIVND (reference sequence). The CDR3 is 16 residues long. The CDR3 region has the DNA TGTGCCAGTATTCTCGAAGGGACCCTCAGCACGGATACGCAGTATTTT. Amino acids: CASILEGTLSTDTQYF.

This clone was observed many times. The CDR3 DNA reads as TGTGCCACCAGTGACACCGGACCAGCGGGAAAACAGACCCAGTACTTC. It encodes CATSDTGPAGKQTQYF. This chain links TRBV24-1 with TRBJ2-5, with TRBD2 matching over 7 bases. CDR3 length equals 16 residues. Germline assignment: CDR1 KGHDR and CDR2 SFDVKD. Losses at the gene ends were 4 bases for V and 6 bases for J; bases not matched to a gene: 13.

The sample holds a few counts of this clone. A read error is likely, as this CDR3 ends without the conserved phenylalanine or tryptophan. This sequence joins TRBV6-2 or TRBV6-3 and TRBJ1-2; possibly TRBD1 for D (6 bases). The V end was cut by 4 bases, the J end by 4 bases, with 19 bases between. In germline, CDR1 is MNHEY, CDR2 SVGEGT. This CDR3 contains 16 residues. The CDR3 spells CASSFNGQHGSYGYTL. CDR3 sequence (DNA): TGTGCCAGCAGTTTCAACGGACAGCACGGTAGCTATGGCTACACCCTC.

This clone showed up many times. This chain connects TRBV5-1 to TRBJ2-3; perhaps TRBD2 as D (5 bases). The CDR3 loop spans 17 amino acids. The germline V gene has CDR1 SGHRS and CDR2 YFSETQ. V lost 4 bases and J lost 0, with 18 bases in between. The CDR3 region is CASSANGGSLSTDTQYF. The CDR3 DNA follows: TGCGCCAGCAGCGCCAACGGAGGTAGCCTAAGCACAGATACGCAGTATTTT.

This clone was recorded many times. The chain recombines TRBV28 with TRBJ2-1; no definite D call. This CDR3 is 15 amino acids long. Germline assignment: CDR1 MDHEN and CDR2 SYDVKM. V was shortened by 3 bases and J by 6 bases, with 15 bases between the two germline ends. CDR3 DNA: TGTGCCAGCAGTTTCCGGGCCTCGTGGCCCAATGAGCAGTTCTTC. It yields the protein CASSFRASWPNEQFF.

The table lists this clone with a few counts. A much larger clone lies one base from this, so it may be a read error. V gene TRBV6-2 or TRBV6-3 combines with J gene TRBJ2-2; TRBD2 matches at 10 bases. Germline V gene data show CDR1 as MNHEY and CDR2 as SVGEGT. The CDR3 is 16 amino acids. The CDR3 is CAGSYSLAGATWELFF. CDR3 bases: TGTGCCGGCAGTTACTCGCTAGCGGGAGCCACCTGGGAGCTGTTTTTT.

This clone was seen ten or more times. This rearrangement joins TRBV4-3 to TRBJ2-7, with D perhaps TRBD1 or TRBD2 (5 bases each). The germline gives CDR1 LGHNA, CDR2 YSLEER. Trimming stripped 4 bases from V and 6 bases from J, with 16 bases between. The CDR3 is 14 residues long. This CDR3 is CASSPGPSEPEQYF. CDR3 DNA: TGCGCCAGCAGCCCGGGACCATCCGAGCCCGAGCAGTACTTC.

By share, this clone ranks as medium-sized (0.01 to 0.1%). The rearrangement links TRBV6-1 to TRBJ2-1, with 8 bases matching TRBD2. The CDR3 sequence is 11 residues long. The germline gives CDR1 MNHNS, CDR2 SASEGT. With 5 bases clipped from V and 14 bases from J, the junction kept 5 bases outside the gene matches. CDR3 region: CASSFSGMEFF. DNA of the CDR3: TGTGCCAGCAGTTTTAGCGGGATGGAGTTCTTC.

The table lists this clone with many counts. The chain couples TRBV20-1 to TRBJ2-3; no definite D call. The CDR3 loop spans 13 amino acids. CDR1 DFQATT and CDR2 SNEGSKA come from the germline V gene (reference sequence). The ends were cut back, 1 base at V and 2 bases at J, with 7 bases in the middle. CDR3 residues: CSARGRSTDTQYF. Written as DNA, the CDR3 is TGCAGTGCTAGAGGAAGATCCACAGATACGCAGTATTTT.

This clone was found many times. The gene calls are TRBV28 and TRBJ2-7, with D maybe TRBD2 (6 bases). Per germline, CDR1 MDHEN and CDR2 SYDVKM. The CDR3 totals 13 residues. Trimming removed 5 bases from V and 6 bases from J, with 14 bases in between. As DNA, the CDR3 is TGTGCCAGCAGTAGAGGGACTGTCATCGAGCAGTACTTC. Translation gives CASSRGTVIEQYF.

In this sample, this clone turned up a few times. At one of its ends the junction is not consistent with the germline gene, which may arise from a read error. This chain connects TRBV12-3 or TRBV12-4 to TRBJ2-3; TRBD1 agrees at 9 bases. This CDR3 region has 18 residues. The CDR3 DNA is TGTGCCAGCAGCCCGGGCATGGACAGGGGACGAACTCCAGATACGCAGTACTTT. This gives the protein CASSPGMDRGRTPDTQYF.

Only a few counts were recorded for this clone. V is TRBV27 and J is TRBJ1-2, with D perhaps TRBD1 (6 bases). This CDR3 spans 13 amino acids. CDR1 is MNHEY, CDR2 SMNVEV, per germline (reference sequence). V was trimmed by 5 bases and J by 3 bases, leaving 10 bases between them. The CDR3 nucleotides read TGTGCCAGCAGTAATACAGGGTACTATGGCTACACCTTC. Amino acid sequence: CASSNTGYYGYTF.

The sample holds many counts of this clone. V is TRBV28 and J is TRBJ2-5; possibly TRBD2 for D (5 bases). This CDR3 is built from 15 residues. Trimming took off 8 bases at V and 0 bases at J, with 16 bases between the two ends. The germline CDR1 and CDR2 sequences are MDHEN and SYDVKM. CDR3 residues: CASLDGGPYQETQYF. The CDR3 DNA follows: TGTGCCAGCTTGGACGGAGGTCCGTACCAAGAGACCCAGTACTTC. Combining the CDR3 with reference TRBV28 and TRBJ2-5 gives the whole variable domain DVKVTQSSRYLVKRTGEKVFLECVQDMDHENMFWYRQDPGLGLRLIYFSYDVKMKEKGDIPEGYSVSREKKERFSLILESASTNQTSMYLCASLDGGPYQETQYFGPGTRLLVL.

This clone was counted ten times or more. The chain has TRBV7-9 and TRBJ2-3; D is unresolved. The germline CDR1 and CDR2 sequences are SEHNR and FQNEAQ (reference sequence). The CDR3 spans 14 residues. V lost 1 base and J lost 4, with 9 bases in between. The CDR3 DNA follows: TGTGCCAGCAGCTTAGAGGTAAAGGCAGATACGCAGTATTTT. It codes for CASSLEVKADTQYF.

This clone was recorded at least ten times. The CDR3 region has the DNA TGTGCCAGCACTACAGGGGGAGGATTTAGCAATCAGCCCCAGCATTTT. It specifies CASTTGGGFSNQPQHF. This rearrangement joins TRBV28 to TRBJ1-5; 8 nucleotides match TRBD1. The V segment lost 7 bases and the J segment 0 bases; nucleotides outside the gene matches: 8. The germline V gene has CDR1 MDHEN and CDR2 SYDVKM. This CDR3 comprises 16 residues.

The rearrangement uses TRBV30 and TRBJ1-3; D gene ambiguous. Germline CDR1 GTSNPN, CDR2 SVGIG (reference sequence). The CDR3 contains 14 residues. Deletions cut 2 bases from V and 0 bases from J, with 8 bases between. The CDR3 DNA reads as TGTGCCTGGAGTACGTCAATCTCTGGAAACACCATATATTTT. The encoded protein is CAWSTSISGNTIYF.

This clone was seen a handful of times. The CDR3 nucleotides read TGTGCCAGCAGTTTTGGACTAGCGGGGATCGGGGAGCTGTTTTTT. Encoded protein: CASSFGLAGIGELFF. The gene calls are TRBV28 and TRBJ2-2, with TRBD2 matching 12 bases. The J segment lost 7 bases and the V segment lost 3 bases, leaving 3 bases of the junction unmatched. Germline V CDR1 and CDR2: MDHEN, SYDVKM. This CDR3 is 15 amino acids long.

This clone was recorded at least ten times. The chain recombines TRBV7-2 with TRBJ2-1; 9 nucleotides align to TRBD2. The CDR3 totals 16 residues. With 2 bases clipped from V and 3 bases from J, the junction kept 5 bases outside the gene matches. In germline, CDR1 is SGHTA, CDR2 FQGNSA. CDR3 loop: CASSLTRLAVYNEQFF. The CDR3 DNA follows: TGTGCCAGCAGCTTAACCCGACTAGCGGTCTACAATGAGCAGTTCTTC.

The chain uses TRBV6-1 and TRBJ2-1, with D perhaps being TRBD1 or TRBD2 (5 bases each). The CDR3 runs 12 residues. Looked up from germline, CDR1 is MNHNS and CDR2 is SASEGT. Trimming left V 8 bases short and J 8 bases short, with 13 bases between. The CDR3 region is CASLFRDHEQFF. As DNA, the CDR3 is TGTGCCAGCCTTTTCAGGGACCATGAGCAGTTCTTC.

This clone appeared many times. The V call is TRBV28, the J call TRBJ2-7; D might be TRBD1 or TRBD2, each matching 5 bases. Germline V CDR1 and CDR2: MDHEN, SYDVKM. Trimming took 2 bases from V and 6 from J, leaving 8 bases between them. The CDR3 has 12 amino acids. CDR3 residues: CASSLEGSEQYF. The DNA for the CDR3 is TGTGCCAGCAGTTTAGAGGGGAGCGAGCAGTACTTC.

At least ten counts were recorded for this clone. V usage is TRBV28 and J usage is TRBJ2-3, with 10 nucleotides matching TRBD2. From germline, CDR1 is MDHEN and CDR2 SYDVKM. The CDR3 contains 17 residues. V gave up 0 bases and J gave up 5 bases; unmatched junction bases: 8. CDR3: CASSLWRLAGDKDTQYF. CDR3 nucleotides: TGTGCCAGCAGTTTATGGAGGCTAGCGGGAGATAAAGATACGCAGTATTTT.

This clone was recorded many times. The chain combines TRBV24-1 with TRBJ2-2; no firm D call. V was pared by 0 bases and J by 9 bases, with 10 bases between. Germline lookup yields CDR1 KGHDR and CDR2 SFDVKD. This CDR3 has 14 residues. CDR3 sequence reads: CATSDLRETRELFF. The CDR3 bases are TGTGCCACCAGTGATTTGAGGGAAACCAGGGAGCTGTTTTTT.